Below, 21 T cell receptor beta chains from the same sample are listed, as sequenced in a study of spatial heterogeneity in lung cancer. TCRdb called the 5' RACE reads again in MiXCR, with one record for every CDR3 protein. The sample has tens of thousands of distinct CDR3 sequences; 5.2% are singletons. As for time point: sample taken at primary tumor resection. The specimen was PBMCs, collected at surgery. Every receptor here comes from a female donor with early-stage non-small cell lung cancer.

V usage is TRBV30 and J usage is TRBJ2-7; D is possibly TRBD2 (7 bases). The CDR3 runs 14 residues. V was clipped by 2 bases and J by 6 bases, with 17 bases between them. Germline V gene data show CDR1 as GTSNPN and CDR2 as SVGIG (reference sequence). Written as DNA, the CDR3 is TGTGCCTGGAGTCGGCGGGCAGGGGAGGGCGAGCAGTACTTC. Amino acid sequence: CAWSRRAGEGEQYF.

The table lists this clonotype with many counts. The rearrangement uses TRBV6-6 and TRBJ2-2; TRBD1 might be the D (7 bases). Germline lookup yields CDR1 MNHNY and CDR2 SVGAGI (reference sequence). The CDR3 has 13 residues. Trimming shortened V by 10 bases and J by 5 bases, and 14 bases separated the two germline ends. The CDR3 nucleotides read TGTGCCAATAGGAGGGGGCCAACCGGGGAGCTGTTTTTT. Translated, it gives CANRRGPTGELFF.

This clonotype showed up many times. The chain links TRBV29-1 to TRBJ2-7; maybe TRBD1 (6 bases). Trimming took 4 bases from V and 4 from J, leaving 17 bases between them. This CDR3 contains 14 residues. Germline V gives CDR1 SQVTM, CDR2 ANQGSEA. The CDR3 DNA sequence: TGCAGCGTTGTCTCGCGTGGGGGCGGATACGAGCAGTACTTC. It yields the protein CSVVSRGGGYEQYF.

This clonotype was recorded at least ten times. CDR3 loop: CASSFHSLNGYTF. CDR3 DNA sequence: TGTGCCAGCAGTTTCCACTCACTGAATGGCTACACCTTC. The chain couples TRBV27 to TRBJ1-2; D remains ambiguous. Per the germline V gene, CDR1 is MNHEY and CDR2 is SMNVEV (reference sequence). This CDR3 comprises 13 residues. Between the trimmed V and J ends, which lost 3 bases and 6 bases, there was a span of 11 bases.

This clonotype was seen many times. CDR3 DNA: TGTGCCAGCAGCCGGGGACACCGCAATCAGCCCCAGCATTTT. Protein product: CASSRGHRNQPQHF. The J gene is TRBJ1-5, the V gene TRBV9, with TRBD1 as a possible D gene (6 bases). Per the germline V gene, CDR1 is SGDLS and CDR2 is YYNGEE. V was trimmed by 4 bases and J by 2 bases, leaving 10 bases between them. The CDR3 is 14 amino acids.

The chain joins TRBV20-1 to TRBJ1-1; the D is unclear. CDR1 and CDR2 from the germline V gene are DFQATT and SNEGSKA (reference sequence). V shed 4 bases and J shed 4 bases, with 10 bases lying between them. This CDR3 region has 12 residues. CDR3 sequence: CSATPKFTEAFF. The CDR3 bases are TGCAGTGCTACCCCGAAGTTCACTGAAGCTTTCTTT.

This clonotype has ten or more counts. V and J are TRBV27 and TRBJ1-5; maybe TRBD1 (6 bases). The CDR3 runs to 15 residues. With 5 bases removed from V and 2 bases from J, the gap between germline ends came to 13 bases. CDR1 is MNHEY, CDR2 SMNVEV, per germline (reference sequence). This CDR3 reads CASSLQGLGNQPQHF. The CDR3, as DNA: TGTGCCAGCAGTCTACAGGGTCTTGGCAATCAGCCCCAGCATTTT.

This clonotype has a count of ten or more. The J gene is TRBJ2-3, the V gene TRBV7-8; D unresolved. The CDR3 is made up of 16 amino acids. CDR1 SGHVS and CDR2 FQNEAQ come from the germline V gene. Trimming pared 2 bases from V and 0 bases from J, leaving 12 bases between. The CDR3 here is CASSLIVGPSTDTQYF. The CDR3 nucleotides are TGTGCCAGCAGCTTAATCGTCGGACCTAGCACAGATACGCAGTATTTT. Full variable domain (missing parts from reference TRBV7-8 and TRBJ2-3): GAGVSQSPRYKVAKRGQDVALRCDPISGHVSLFWYQQALGQGPEFLTYFQNEAQLDKSGLPSDRFFAERPEGSVSTLKIQRTQQEDSAVYLCASSLIVGPSTDTQYFGPGTRLTVL.

In its sample, this clonotype was seen many times. The V gene is TRBV20-1, the J gene TRBJ1-5, with a possible D match to TRBD1 (5 bases). The CDR3 is made up of 12 amino acids. The V gene's germline CDR1 is DFQATT and CDR2 SNEGSKA (reference sequence). With 6 bases removed from V and 6 bases from J, the gap between germline ends came to 12 bases. DNA of the CDR3: TGCAGTGCGGGCAGGGTAGGTCAGCCCCAGCATTTT. Its protein product is CSAGRVGQPQHF.

This clonotype showed up many times. This chain connects TRBV11-2 to TRBJ2-1; 9 bases are a match to TRBD2. The V and J ends lost 5 bases and 13 bases, in that order; junction bases with no gene match: 21. Germline V CDR1 and CDR2: SGHAT, FQNNGV. CDR3 length: 17 amino acids. The CDR3 sequence: CASSPYPSSSGELIQFF. In DNA form, the CDR3 reads TGTGCCAGCAGCCCATACCCATCCTCTAGCGGGGAACTAATACAGTTCTTC. The whole variable domain, filled in from reference TRBV11-2 and TRBJ2-1, reads EAGVAQSPRYKIIEKRQSVAFWCNPISGHATLYWYQQILGQGPKLLIQFQNNGVVDDSQLPKDRFSAERLKGVDSTLKIQPAKLEDSAVYLCASSPYPSSSGELIQFFGPGTRLTVL.

This clonotype was counted ten times or more. The chain uses TRBV10-3 and TRBJ1-4, with no clear D. CDR1 and CDR2 from the germline V gene are ENHRY and SYGVKD. V gave up 3 bases and J gave up 8 bases, with 7 bases separating them. CDR3 length equals 12 residues. In DNA form, the CDR3 reads TGTGCCATCAGTGAAGCCTGGGAAAAACTGTTTTTT. It yields the protein CAISEAWEKLFF.

This clonotype was seen a handful of times. This chain connects TRBV7-2 to TRBJ2-5; D might be TRBD2 (5 bases). This CDR3 contains 14 residues. The ends were cut back, 5 bases at V and 1 base at J, with 11 bases in the middle. Germline V gene data show CDR1 as SGHTA and CDR2 as FQGNSA. Here the CDR3 DNA reads TGTGCCAGCAGCCCCCTCCGGGGCCAAGAGACCCAGTACTTC. Encoded protein: CASSPLRGQETQYF.

This clonotype was observed many times. This chain joins TRBV7-2 and TRBJ1-3; a possible D gene is TRBD1 (5 bases). The ends were cut back, 4 bases at V and 0 bases at J, with 16 bases in the middle. CDR1 and CDR2 (germline): SGHTA, FQGNSA. This CDR3 region has 17 residues. CDR3 DNA sequence: TGTGCCAGCAGCTCGACCGACAGCCTCTTCTCTGGAAACACCATATATTTT. Its translation: CASSSTDSLFSGNTIYF.

At least ten counts were recorded for this clonotype. The CDR3 protein is CATSRGGPAKAFF. In nucleotides, the CDR3 is TGTGCCACCAGCAGAGGGGGGCCGGCCAAAGCTTTCTTT. The chain couples TRBV15 to TRBJ1-1; a possible D gene is TRBD1 (6 bases). The V gene's germline CDR1 is LNHNV and CDR2 YYDKDF (reference sequence). Trimming cost V 1 base and J 9 bases, with 12 bases left between them. The CDR3 sequence is 13 residues long.

This clonotype came up many times. The rearrangement joins TRBV5-8 to TRBJ1-4, with TRBD1 matching over 9 bases. This CDR3 region has 15 residues. V lost 5 bases to trimming and J lost 1 base; unmatched junction nucleotides: 3. CDR1 and CDR2 from the germline V gene are SGHTS and YDEGEE. The DNA of the CDR3 is TGTGCCAGCAGGGACAGGGGAGGAACTAATGAAAAACTGTTTTTT. It specifies CASRDRGGTNEKLFF.

This clonotype was observed many times. V is TRBV25-1 and J is TRBJ2-7, with TRBD1 matching 10 bases. Germline V lookup: CDR1 MGHDK, CDR2 SYGVNS. CDR3 length: 15 residues. With 8 bases clipped from V and 3 bases from J, the junction kept 10 bases outside the gene matches. CDR3: CASSPGTGVLYEQYF. CDR3 coding DNA: TGTGCCAGCTCACCCGGGACAGGGGTTCTCTACGAGCAGTACTTC.

In its sample, this clonotype was seen many times. The V call is TRBV6-5, the J call TRBJ2-4; D is possibly TRBD1 or TRBD2 (6 bases each). The CDR3 is made up of 19 amino acids. Trimming shortened V by 0 bases and J by 5 bases, and 23 bases separated the two germline ends. Germline V gene lookup returns CDR1 MNHEY and CDR2 SVGAGI. CDR3 sequence (DNA): TGTGCCAGCAGTTACTCGGTTACGGGACACGAAAGGGGGGAAAACATTCAGTACTTC. Its protein is CASSYSVTGHERGENIQYF.

This clonotype was recorded at least ten times. The chain couples TRBV27 to TRBJ1-4; D unresolved. The germline V gene has CDR1 MNHEY and CDR2 SMNVEV (reference sequence). The length of the CDR3 is 14 residues. Trimming removed 5 bases from V and 7 bases from J, with 14 bases in between. Written as DNA, the CDR3 is TGTGCCAGCAGTCCCCCGGGGAGGACTGAAAAACTGTTTTTT. Residues: CASSPPGRTEKLFF.

This clonotype was counted ten times or more. The chain recombines TRBV2 with TRBJ2-3; TRBD2 matches 8 bases. The CDR3 contains 15 residues. The germline V gene has CDR1 SNHLY and CDR2 FYNNEI. With 3 bases clipped from V and 1 base from J, the junction kept 3 bases outside the gene matches. The CDR3 loop is CASSELRGGTDTQYF. The CDR3 DNA reads TGTGCCAGCAGTGAGTTGCGGGGGGGCACAGATACGCAGTATTTT.

This clonotype showed up many times. The J gene is TRBJ1-5, the V gene TRBV20-1; no firm D call. Germline V gene data show CDR1 as DFQATT and CDR2 as SNEGSKA (reference sequence). This CDR3 is 16 amino acids long. Trimming pared 0 bases from V and 0 bases from J, leaving 12 bases between. Written as DNA, the CDR3 is TGCAGTGCTAGAGATTTGATGGACGGTAGCAATCAGCCCCAGCATTTT. Amino acid sequence: CSARDLMDGSNQPQHF.

The chain uses TRBV27 and TRBJ2-5, with D possibly being TRBD2 (7 bases). The V and J ends lost 3 bases and 4 bases respectively, with 12 bases between them. The CDR3 length is 14 residues. Germline V gene lookup returns CDR1 MNHEY and CDR2 SMNVEV (reference sequence). DNA of the CDR3: TGTGCCAGCAGTTTGGCGGGGGCCGGAGAGACCCAGTACTTC. It codes for CASSLAGAGETQYF.